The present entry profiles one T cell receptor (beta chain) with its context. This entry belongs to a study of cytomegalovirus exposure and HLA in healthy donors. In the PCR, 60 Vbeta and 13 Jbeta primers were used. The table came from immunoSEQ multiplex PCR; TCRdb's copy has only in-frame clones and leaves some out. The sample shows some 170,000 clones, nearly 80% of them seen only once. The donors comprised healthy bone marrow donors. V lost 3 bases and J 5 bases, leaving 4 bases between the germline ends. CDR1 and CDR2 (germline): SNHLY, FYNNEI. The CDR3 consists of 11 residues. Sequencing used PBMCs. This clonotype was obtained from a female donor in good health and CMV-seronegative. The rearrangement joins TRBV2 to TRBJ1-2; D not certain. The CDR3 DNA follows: TGTGCCAGCAGTGACAGTTATGGCTACACCTTC. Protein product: CASSDSYGYTF.